Shown below are 11 T cell receptor beta chains from a single sample sequenced in a study of PD-1 blockade in classical Hodgkin lymphoma. Every patient relapsed after autologous stem cell transplantation, and brentuximab vedotin exposure varied. Measured with immunoSEQ multiplex PCR; TCRdb has only the in-frame clones, and not every one. The sample lists around 13,000 clones, about 80% occurring once. Specimen: peripheral blood mononuclear cells (PBMCs), collected at baseline. Source of these receptors: a human donor with classical Hodgkin lymphoma.

The genes are TRBV5-1 and TRBJ2-7; TRBD2 is a possible D gene (5 bases). V lost 0 bases and J 4 bases, leaving 5 bases between the germline ends. The CDR3 loop spans 12 amino acids. CDR1 is SGHRS, CDR2 YFSETQ, per germline. The CDR3 coding sequence is TGCGCCAGCAGCTTGGGAGGGTACGAGCAGTACTTC. It is translated as CASSLGGYEQYF.

CDR3 nucleotide sequence: TGTGCCAGCAGTGATCATTATGGAGAAGAGACCCAGTACTTC. Amino acid sequence: CASSDHYGEETQYF. The chain employs TRBV6-1 and TRBJ2-5; D remains unclear. CDR3 length: 14 amino acids. V lost 3 bases to trimming and J lost 3 bases, with 11 bases between them. Germline-derived CDR1 and CDR2 are MNHNS and SASEGT.

The chain couples TRBV30 to TRBJ1-1; D gene unclear. CDR1 and CDR2 (germline): GTSNPN, SVGIG (reference sequence). This CDR3 is built from 16 residues. V shed 2 bases and J shed 1 base, with 17 bases lying between them. CDR3 in DNA: TGTGCCTGGAGTTACGCCGAGGCGGTTCCGAACACTGAAGCTTTCTTT. Its protein product is CAWSYAEAVPNTEAFF.

The chain carries TRBV6-5 and TRBJ2-2; 9 bases align to TRBD1. The CDR3 is 15 amino acids. CDR1 and CDR2 (germline): MNHEY, SVGAGI. V shed 4 bases and J 7 bases; nucleotides not matched to a gene: 7. The CDR3 is CASSLGQGRVGELFF. The CDR3 coding sequence is TGTGCCAGCAGTTTAGGACAGGGGCGCGTCGGGGAGCTGTTTTTT.

V and J are TRBV5-1 and TRBJ2-2; TRBD2 matches at 7 bases. In germline, CDR1 is SGHRS, CDR2 YFSETQ. Trimming cost V 2 bases and J 2 bases; bases outside gene matches: 9. This CDR3 contains 17 residues. CDR3 sequence reads: CASSFGGGPSNTGELFF. The CDR3 bases are TGCGCCAGCAGCTTCGGGGGAGGGCCGTCAAACACCGGGGAGCTGTTTTTT.

V usage is TRBV20-1 and J usage is TRBJ1-1, with no clear D. Germline CDR1 DFQATT, CDR2 SNEGSKA (reference sequence). CDR3 size: 11 residues. The V gene lost 3 bases and the J gene lost 7 bases, with 9 bases spanning the gap. This chain's CDR3 is CSASAGFEAFF. The DNA for the CDR3 is TGCAGTGCTAGCGCAGGTTTTGAAGCTTTCTTT.

The rearrangement uses TRBV23-1 and TRBJ1-2; weak D call: TRBD1 (5 bases). TRBV23-1 is known as an ORF, though its function is uncertain. Trimming removed 1 base from V and 6 bases from J, with 15 bases in between. The CDR3 length is 15 residues. The CDR3: CASSQCKPGQDGYTF. CDR3 DNA sequence: TGCGCCAGCAGTCAATGTAAACCCGGACAAGATGGCTACACCTTC.

The chain is built from TRBV19 and TRBJ1-1, with D possibly being TRBD1 (5 bases). The CDR3 contains 14 residues. The V and J ends lost 6 bases and 3 bases respectively, with 14 bases between them. Germline V gene data show CDR1 as LNHDA and CDR2 as SQIVND (reference sequence). CDR3 sequence reads: CASRGGGTYTEAFF. For the CDR3, the DNA is TGTGCCAGTAGGGGCGGGGGGACCTACACTGAAGCTTTCTTT. The variable domain in full, with the rest retrieved from reference TRBV19 and TRBJ1-1, is DGGITQSPKYLFRKEGQNVTLSCEQNLNHDAMYWYRQDPGQGLRLIYYSQIVNDFQKGDIAEGYSVSREKKESFPLTVTSAQKNPTAFYLCASRGGGTYTEAFFGQGTRLTVV.

The chain joins TRBV7-2 to TRBJ2-7; D is perhaps TRBD2 (6 bases). The CDR3 length is 13 residues. Germline values: CDR1 SGHTA, CDR2 FQGNSA. V lost 2 bases to trimming and J lost 6 bases, with 11 bases between them. This CDR3 reads CASSLNRRGEQYF. The CDR3 DNA sequence: TGTGCCAGCAGCTTAAACCGGCGGGGCGAGCAGTACTTC.

The rearrangement links TRBV10-2 to TRBJ2-7, with D possibly called TRBD1 or TRBD2 (6 bases each). Germline loops: CDR1 WSHSY, CDR2 SAAADI. With 5 bases removed from V and 2 bases from J, the gap between germline ends came to 16 bases. CDR3 length: 15 residues. CDR3 coding DNA: TGCGCCAGCAGTCACCGGGGGCTTCAGGCCTACGAGCAGTACTTC. As protein: CASSHRGLQAYEQYF.

The V call is TRBV7-8, the J call TRBJ1-1; TRBD1 is a possible D gene (5 bases). Germline values: CDR1 SGHVS, CDR2 FQNEAQ. The CDR3 extends over 15 amino acids. Trimming stripped 1 base from V and 4 bases from J, with 13 bases between. CDR3 nucleotides: TGTGCCAGCAGCTTAGTCCCAGGGAGGAGCACTGAAGCTTTCTTT. Protein: CASSLVPGRSTEAFF.